This TCR beta chain comes out of a study of blood T cell repertoires in COVID-19. The overall study: COVID-19 samples, acute and convalescent, were from the United States, Italy and Spain. Nucleic acid was either cDNA or gDNA, and it came from T cells, B-cell-depleted T cells, or PBMCs.

Methods used by the authors: Estimation of nucleated cell counts relied on the amplification of reference gene primers. The protocol was immunoSEQ multiplex PCR, while the TCRdb copy is restricted to in-frame clones and leaves out a portion. The V and J calls and clone size are taken from that table; D and trimming were inferred from the DNA. The sample shows about 95,000 clones, roughly four fifths of them seen only once. With V trimmed by 5 bases and J by 0 bases, 12 bases remained unmatched. CDR3 length equals 17 residues. The V gene's germline CDR1 is MNHEY and CDR2 SMNVEV (reference sequence). The sequence was collected from a human donor in a cohort sampled during active COVID-19. Sequences were obtained from peripheral blood. The chain is built from TRBV27 and TRBJ1-2; 7 bases map to TRBD1. CDR3 sequence reads: CASSPRTGDTANYGYTF. The CDR3 coding sequence is TGTGCCAGCAGTCCCCGGACAGGTGATACAGCTAACTATGGCTACACCTTC.